This TCR beta chain was sequenced in a study of OX40 agonist ivuxolimab in advanced cancers. Whole-study results and caveats: Certain nonresponders likewise exhibited a low normalized T-cell clonal expansion. Expanded peripheral T cells had an undetermined antigen specificity.

The junction had 5 bases not matched to a gene; V was cut back by 3 bases and J by 3 bases. The CDR3 totals 15 residues. Per the germline V gene, CDR1 is MDHEN and CDR2 is SYDVKM. Generated by immunoSEQ multiplex PCR, the TCRdb table keeps only in-frame clones and is missing some. The sample lists around 76,000 clones, nearly 95% seen once, with roughly 22% in the top ten. About this clone: The antigen is undetermined.

The rearrangement joins TRBV28 to TRBJ2-1, with TRBD2 identical over 7 bases. Specimen: CD4+ or CD8+ T cells sorted from blood, collected in a trial of the OX40 agonist ivuxolimab. The receptor's source is an adult with an advanced solid tumor such as melanoma, head and neck, liver or kidney cancer. The CDR3 protein is CASSFKRGLYNEQFF. CDR3 sequence (DNA): TGTGCCAGCAGTTTCAAGCGGGGACTCTACAATGAGCAGTTCTTC. The full variable domain, with the rest looked up from reference TRBV28 and TRBJ2-1, is DVKVTQSSRYLVKRTGEKVFLECVQDMDHENMFWYRQDPGLGLRLIYFSYDVKMKEKGDIPEGYSVSREKKERFSLILESASTNQTSMYLCASSFKRGLYNEQFFGPGTRLTVL.